This is a list of T cell receptor beta chains from one sample in a study of T cells in Graves' hyperthyroidism and ophthalmopathy. Each CDR3 protein is one row after TCRdb ran MiXCR on the multiplex PCR reads. The repertoire has hundreds of thousands of distinct CDR3 sequences, around 20% of them found once; the top ten carry over 15%. The specimen sequenced was blood. The receptors stem from a woman between 50 and 59 years old with Graves' hyperthyroidism that later progressed to Graves' ophthalmopathy. The CDR3 runs from the conserved cysteine through the conserved F or W. Each record gives: V gene, D gene, J gene, clone size, CDR3 protein, CDR3 DNA. The D gene is left open where the match is weak. Clone size is given for some rows only: seen once, a few or many times, or a class if the clone is expanded.

TRBV9	NA	TRBJ2-5	NA	CASSDGPTGVLETQYF	TGTGCCAGCAGCGATGGCCCCACGGGGGTCCTGGAGACCCAGTACTTC
TRBV13	NA	TRBJ1-1	few	CASSLWGSNTEAFF	TGTGCCAGCAGCTTATGGGGATCGAACACTGAAGCTTTCTTT
TRBV9	NA	TRBJ2-5	NA	CASSVLGENGETQYF	TGTGCCAGCAGCGTATTAGGAGAGAATGGAGAGACCCAGTACTTC
TRBV12-3/TRBV12-4	TRBD1	TRBJ2-3	many	CASSEDRVDTQYF	TGTGCCAGCAGTGAGGACAGGGTGGATACGCAGTATTTT
TRBV5-1	NA	TRBJ1-5	few	CASSLDRGHQPQLF	TGCGCCAGCAGCCTAGACAGAGGTCATCAGCCCCAGCTTTTT
TRBV2	TRBD2	TRBJ2-3	many	CASRWTSNRADTQYF	TGTGCCAGCAGATGGACTAGCAATAGGGCAGATACGCAGTATTTT
TRBV3-1	NA	TRBJ2-7	few	CASSHGDRPYEQYF	TGTGCCAGCAGCCACGGGGACCGACCCTACGAGCAGTACTTC
TRBV29-1	NA	TRBJ2-3	few	CSVEVWDKDTDTQYF	TGCAGCGTTGAGGTGTGGGACAAAGACACAGATACGCAGTATTTT
TRBV6-2/TRBV6-3	TRBD2	TRBJ2-7	few	CASSYSSIAGGTYEQYF	TGTGCCAGCAGTTACTCGAGTATTGCGGGGGGAACCTACGAGCAGTACTTC
TRBV19	NA	TRBJ1-5	NA	CASSHNNRPQHF	TGTGCCAGTAGCCACAACAATCGGCCCCAGCATTTT
TRBV11-3	NA	TRBJ2-5	many	CASSPRSGARETQYF	TGTGCCAGCAGCCCCAGGTCGGGGGCTAGGGAGACCCAGTACTTC
TRBV13	NA	TRBJ2-5	many	CASSPRYTETQYF	TGTGCCAGCAGCCCAAGGTACACAGAGACCCAGTACTTC
TRBV2	NA	TRBJ2-5	NA	CASRRDSVDETQYF	TGTGCCAGCCGGCGGGACAGTGTGGATGAGACCCAGTACTTC
TRBV6-9	NA	TRBJ2-7	NA	CASSSEGGNYERYF	TGTGCCAGCAGTTCCGAGGGGGGGAATTACGAGCGGTACTTC
TRBV5-5	NA	TRBJ1-4	few	CASSAVALGPMFF	TGTGCCAGCAGCGCGGTGGCATTGGGACCGATGTTTTTT
TRBV12-3/TRBV12-4	TRBD1	TRBJ2-6	NA	CASSDRATGANVLTF	TGTGCCAGCAGTGACAGGGCTACTGGGGCCAACGTCCTGACTTTC
TRBV12-3/TRBV12-4	TRBD1	TRBJ1-3	NA	CASSSPNRGGGNTIYF	TGTGCCAGCAGCTCGCCCAACAGGGGGGGCGGAAACACCATATATTTT
TRBV7-9	NA	TRBJ1-5	few	CASSLGPSLNQPQHF	TGTGCCAGCAGCTTAGGCCCCTCGCTCAATCAGCCCCAGCATTTT
TRBV14	NA	TRBJ2-7	many	CASSQLRDSYEQYF	TGTGCCAGCAGCCAACTTAGAGATTCCTACGAGCAGTACTTC
TRBV3-1	NA	TRBJ1-1	NA	CASSPGRSGTEAFF	TGTGCCAGCAGCCCAGGTAGATCCGGGACTGAAGCTTTCTTT
TRBV19	TRBD2	TRBJ2-5	NA	CASRPRGTFQETQYF	TGTGCCAGTAGGCCGCGGGGGACCTTTCAAGAGACCCAGTACTTC
TRBV12-3/TRBV12-4	NA	TRBJ2-3	NA	CASSSPPGVRADTQYF	TGTGCCAGCAGTTCTCCCCCGGGAGTGCGTGCAGATACGCAGTATTTT
TRBV19	NA	TRBJ2-5	few	CASSIGQELYQETQYF	TGTGCCAGTAGTATAGGTCAGGAGCTATACCAAGAGACCCAGTACTTC
TRBV7-3	NA	TRBJ1-2	many	CASSLGQEYGYTF	TGTGCCAGCAGCTTAGGCCAGGAGTATGGCTACACCTTC
TRBV28	NA	TRBJ1-1	NA	CASNSGENTEAFF	TGTGCCAGCAACTCCGGCGAGAACACTGAAGCTTTCTTT
TRBV20-1	NA	TRBJ1-6	few	CSARDIEGTTPSPLHF	TGCAGTGCTAGAGATATCGAAGGGACCACCCCATCACCCCTCCACTTT
TRBV20-1	TRBD2	TRBJ2-3	few	CSARSGVGDTQYF	TGCAGTGCTAGAAGCGGGGTGGGGGATACGCAGTATTTT
TRBV7-9	NA	TRBJ1-4	NA	CASSSPGYEKLFF	TGTGCCAGCAGCTCCCCGGGATATGAAAAACTGTTTTTT
TRBV9	TRBD1	TRBJ2-7	few	CASSGTGTGGYEQYF	TGTGCCAGCAGCGGAACCGGGACAGGGGGCTACGAGCAGTACTTC
TRBV19	TRBD1	TRBJ1-1	NA	CASTDHETGLTEAFF	TGTGCCAGTACTGACCACGAGACAGGGCTAACTGAAGCTTTCTTT
TRBV7-2	TRBD2	TRBJ2-3	many	CASTWGGRADTQYF	TGTGCCAGCACCTGGGGGGGGAGGGCAGATACGCAGTATTTT